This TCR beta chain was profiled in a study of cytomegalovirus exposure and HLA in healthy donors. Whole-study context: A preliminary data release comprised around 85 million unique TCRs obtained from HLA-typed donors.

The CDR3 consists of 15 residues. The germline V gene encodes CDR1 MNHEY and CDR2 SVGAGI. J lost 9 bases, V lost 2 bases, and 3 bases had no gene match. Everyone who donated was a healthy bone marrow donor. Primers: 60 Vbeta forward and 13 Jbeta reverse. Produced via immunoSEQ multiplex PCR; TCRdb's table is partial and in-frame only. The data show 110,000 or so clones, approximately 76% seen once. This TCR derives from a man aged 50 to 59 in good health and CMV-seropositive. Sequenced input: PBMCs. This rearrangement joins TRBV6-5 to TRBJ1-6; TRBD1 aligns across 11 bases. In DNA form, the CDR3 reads TGTGCCAGCAGTTACGGACAGGGGGCAGGTTCACCCCTCCACTTT. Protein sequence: CASSYGQGAGSPLHF.